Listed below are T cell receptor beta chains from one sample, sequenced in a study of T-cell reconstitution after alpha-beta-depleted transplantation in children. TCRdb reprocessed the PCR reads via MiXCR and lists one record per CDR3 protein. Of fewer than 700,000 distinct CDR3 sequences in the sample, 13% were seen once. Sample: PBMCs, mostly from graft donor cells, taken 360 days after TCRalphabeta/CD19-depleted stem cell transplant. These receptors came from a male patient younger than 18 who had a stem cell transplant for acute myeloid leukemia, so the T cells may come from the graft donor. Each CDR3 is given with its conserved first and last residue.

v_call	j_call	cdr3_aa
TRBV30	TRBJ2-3	CAYSGQGLGTDTQYF
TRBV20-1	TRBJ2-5	CSAPRTGEETQYF
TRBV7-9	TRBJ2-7	CASSFNDEQYF
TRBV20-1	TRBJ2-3	CSARPGDFYTDTQYF
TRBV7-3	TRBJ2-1	CASSLVSGLGGDNEQFF
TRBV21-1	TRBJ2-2	CASSNRRIAGVGTGELFF
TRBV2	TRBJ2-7	CASSALIERGYGEQYF
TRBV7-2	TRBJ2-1	CASSPGMGGNEQFF
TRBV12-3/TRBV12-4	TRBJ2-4	CASSFRKNIQYF
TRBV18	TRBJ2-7	CASSPQTNGYEQYF
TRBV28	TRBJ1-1	CASPPGVEGQGNTEAFF
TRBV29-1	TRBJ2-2	CSVEDLSGRVNTGELFF
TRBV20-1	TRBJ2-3	CSARVAGGDTQYF
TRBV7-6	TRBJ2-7	CASSLTGTGISSYEQYF
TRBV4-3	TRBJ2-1	CASSQEGLAGSNEQFF
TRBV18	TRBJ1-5	CASSLFGQTIRFSNQPQHF
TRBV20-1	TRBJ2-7	CSARFPAGLSYEQYF
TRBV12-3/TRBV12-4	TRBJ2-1	CASRPPSGRANEQFF
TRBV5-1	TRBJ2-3	CASAWGQPSTDTQYF
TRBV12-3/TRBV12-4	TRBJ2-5	CASSLAPAGTQYF
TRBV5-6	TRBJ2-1	CASSYRDFNEQFF
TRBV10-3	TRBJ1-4	CAAKPGENEKLFF
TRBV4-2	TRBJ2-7	CASSQGKTGTEPYEQYF
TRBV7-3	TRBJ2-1	CASSLRLGQGVLAWKNEQFF
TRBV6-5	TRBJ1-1	CASSRRQGPSNTEAFF
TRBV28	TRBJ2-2	CASSRDLFGELFF
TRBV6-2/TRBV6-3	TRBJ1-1	CASRYRGLGTEAFF
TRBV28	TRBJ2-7	CASSPGDSLSYEQYF
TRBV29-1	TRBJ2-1	CSVVPVDRDSEQFF
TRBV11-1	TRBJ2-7	CASSSKGGLNSYEQYF
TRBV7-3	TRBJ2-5	CASSLSPDSHLETQYF
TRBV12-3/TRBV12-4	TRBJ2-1	CASSTTLTSIAGEQFF
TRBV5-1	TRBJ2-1	CASSSPGLAHEQFF
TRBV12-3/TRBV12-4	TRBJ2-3	CASSPGTSGSWTDTQYF
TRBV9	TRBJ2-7	CASSTGLAGERGAYEQYF
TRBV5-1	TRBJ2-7	CASSLGGSGTGYEQYF
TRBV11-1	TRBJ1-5	CASSLNGTGNQPQHF
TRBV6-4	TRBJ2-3	CASSPVGGTSTDTQYF
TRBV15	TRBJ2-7	CATSREGSVYEQYF
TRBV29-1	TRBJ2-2	CSVAGTSGMNTGELFF
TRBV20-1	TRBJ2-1	CSATKGQGIYNEQFF
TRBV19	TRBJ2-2	CASTQAGLGGELFF
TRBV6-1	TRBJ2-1	CASSPGGRPSLVVDEQFF
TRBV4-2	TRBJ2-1	CASSLPGAGGVRSYNEQFF
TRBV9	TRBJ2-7	CASSVGPFPFFPSYEQYF
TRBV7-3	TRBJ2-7	CASSTSLTYEQYF
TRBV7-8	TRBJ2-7	CASSRLGSNGAYEQYF
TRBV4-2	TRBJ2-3	CASSQSIAGRTSTDTQYF
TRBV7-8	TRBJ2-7	CASSPLQGAGEEQYF
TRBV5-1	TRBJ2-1	CASSRGREQFF
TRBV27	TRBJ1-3	CASSFTDLIRNTIYF
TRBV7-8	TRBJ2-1	CASSPYPPSGRQYNEQFF
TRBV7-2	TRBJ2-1	CASSPAGINEQFF
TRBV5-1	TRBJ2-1	CASSFVRGNEQFF
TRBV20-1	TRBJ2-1	CSARSGAGVTYEQFF
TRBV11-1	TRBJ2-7	CASSLRPVGTGSSYEQYF
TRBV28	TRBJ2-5	CASSLSSTGRETQYF